The 19 T cell receptor beta chains listed next were all sequenced from one sample in a study of T cell repertoires in ileal Crohn's disease. Time point noted: neoterminal ileum biopsy at postoperative endoscopy, about 6 months after surgery. Some clones are missing from TCRdb's copy, which holds only in-frame ones; the method was immunoSEQ multiplex PCR. The sample gives 2,600 or so clones, around 70% of which show up once; 36% is in the top ten. Specimen: ileal tissue. The source is an adult with Crohn's disease.

The V gene is TRBV27, the J gene TRBJ2-7; D might be TRBD1 (5 bases). The V and J ends lost 6 bases and 4 bases respectively, with 19 bases between them. CDR1 is MNHEY, CDR2 SMNVEV, per germline (reference sequence). The length of the CDR3 is 15 residues. The CDR3 region is CASRQGTTHSYEQYF. The CDR3 nucleotides are TGTGCCAGCAGGCAGGGCACAACCCATTCTTACGAGCAGTACTTC.

The chain couples TRBV4-3 to TRBJ1-2, with D tentatively TRBD1 (5 bases). The ends were cut back, 6 bases at V and 3 bases at J, with 14 bases in the middle. CDR1 and CDR2 from the germline V gene are LGHNA and YSLEER. The CDR3 sequence is 14 residues long. The CDR3 region is CASSLGVGDYGYTF. CDR3 nucleotides: TGCGCCAGCAGTTTAGGGGTAGGTGACTATGGCTACACCTTC.

V gene TRBV7-3 combines with J gene TRBJ2-1; tentatively, D is TRBD2 (6 bases). The germline V and J ends were trimmed by 2 bases and 1 base, with 15 bases remaining between them. CDR1 and CDR2 from the germline V gene are SGHTA and FQGTGA. This CDR3 has 17 amino acids. CDR3 sequence: CASSLHSGGGSYNEQFF. The CDR3 DNA sequence: TGTGCCAGCAGCTTACATTCCGGGGGAGGATCCTACAATGAGCAGTTCTTC.

The chain joins TRBV27 to TRBJ2-1; D unresolved. Germline V CDR1 and CDR2: MNHEY, SMNVEV (reference sequence). This CDR3 spans 14 amino acids. Trimming took 6 bases from V and 0 from J, leaving 9 bases between them. The CDR3 reads CASRGGVSYNEQFF. The CDR3 DNA reads as TGTGCCAGCAGAGGTGGAGTCTCCTACAATGAGCAGTTCTTC.

V is TRBV19 and J is TRBJ1-2; the D is unclear. V lost 2 bases and J lost 6, with 10 bases in between. This CDR3 has 13 residues. CDR1 is LNHDA and CDR2 is SQIVND in the germline V gene (reference sequence). The CDR3 loop is CASSITAVNGYTF. The DNA for the CDR3 is TGTGCCAGTAGTATAACAGCAGTAAATGGCTACACCTTC.

The chain links TRBV7-9 to TRBJ2-7; the D is unclear. With 3 bases removed from V and 3 bases from J, the gap between germline ends came to 9 bases. Germline loops: CDR1 SEHNR, CDR2 FQNEAQ (reference sequence). This CDR3 spans 13 amino acids. CDR3 region: CASSFGAGYEQYF. CDR3 DNA: TGTGCCAGCAGCTTCGGAGCTGGCTACGAGCAGTACTTC.

This clone is deemed medium-sized (0.01 to 0.1%). The rearrangement joins TRBV7-9 to TRBJ1-5; 7 bases are shared with TRBD1. This CDR3 spans 18 amino acids. Per the germline V gene, CDR1 is SEHNR and CDR2 is FQNEAQ (reference sequence). V shed 5 bases, J shed 4 bases, and the junction held 17 bases outside the gene matches. The CDR3 spells CASSRGGAGTATNQPQHF. The CDR3 bases are TGTGCCAGCAGCCGAGGAGGAGCCGGGACAGCGACGAATCAGCCCCAGCATTTT.

The chain has TRBV6-6 and TRBJ1-3; maybe TRBD1 (6 bases). The CDR3 is made up of 15 amino acids. V was trimmed by 0 bases and J by 4 bases, leaving 10 bases between them. Germline CDR1 reads MNHNY; CDR2 reads SVGAGI (reference sequence). The CDR3 reads CASSYSFGQGNTIYF. DNA of the CDR3: TGTGCCAGCAGTTACTCATTTGGACAGGGAAACACCATATATTTT.

The chain combines TRBV7-8 with TRBJ2-3; TRBD2 aligns across 7 bases. V shed 1 base, J shed 6 bases, and the junction held 7 bases outside the gene matches. CDR1 SGHVS and CDR2 FQNEAQ come from the germline V gene. The CDR3 runs 15 residues. This CDR3 is CASSLGLARVDTQYF. In DNA form, the CDR3 reads TGTGCCAGCAGCTTAGGACTAGCTCGGGTGGATACGCAGTATTTT.

The rearrangement joins TRBV5-4 to TRBJ1-6, with 7 bases identical to TRBD1. The CDR3 contains 17 residues. J was trimmed by 4 bases and V by 4 bases; bases with no gene match: 11. Germline loops: CDR1 SGHNT, CDR2 YYREEE (reference sequence). The CDR3: CASSPDRDRAYNSPLHF. In DNA form, the CDR3 reads TGTGCCAGCAGCCCCGACAGGGACCGCGCGTATAATTCACCCCTCCACTTT.

This chain uses TRBV7-9 with TRBJ2-3; a possible D gene is TRBD2 (6 bases). The V end was cut by 8 bases, the J end by 0 bases, with 6 bases between. CDR1 is SEHNR, CDR2 FQNEAQ, per germline (reference sequence). This CDR3 has 12 amino acids. The CDR3 DNA is TGTGCCAGCGGGACTAGCACAGATACGCAGTATTTT. Protein sequence: CASGTSTDTQYF.

CDR3 sequence: CASSPRLADKETQYF. CDR3 nucleotide sequence: TGTGCCAGCAGCCCGAGACTAGCGGATAAAGAGACCCAGTACTTC. This chain uses TRBV5-4 with TRBJ2-5; 9 bases align to TRBD2. The CDR3 extends over 15 amino acids. CDR1 and CDR2 (germline): SGHNT, YYREEE (reference sequence). V lost 4 bases and J lost 3; bases outside the gene matches: 7. Drawing the rest from reference TRBV5-4 and TRBJ2-5, the complete variable domain is ETGVTQSPTHLIKTRGQQVTLRCSSQSGHNTVSWYQQALGQGPQFIFQYYREEENGRGNFPPRFSGLQFPNYSSELNVNALELDDSALYLCASSPRLADKETQYFGPGTRLLVL.

This clone has a handful of counts. The chain combines TRBV6-5 with TRBJ1-6; weak D call: TRBD1 (6 bases). CDR3 size: 15 residues. The germline V gene encodes CDR1 MNHEY and CDR2 SVGAGI. V was trimmed by 0 bases and J by 10 bases, leaving 13 bases between them. The CDR3 DNA reads as TGTGCCAGCAGTTACTCGGGGCAGGGACAATCACCCCTCCACTTT. Protein product: CASSYSGQGQSPLHF.

The chain is built from TRBV7-2 and TRBJ2-1; 8 bases agree with TRBD2. V was clipped by 7 bases and J by 12 bases; unmatched bases: 11. CDR1 and CDR2 from the germline V gene are SGHTA and FQGNSA. The CDR3 extends over 13 amino acids. The CDR3 sequence is CASTAAERGMQFF. CDR3 coding DNA: TGTGCCAGCACCGCCGCGGAGCGGGGGATGCAGTTCTTC.

This clone was observed a handful of times. The chain recombines TRBV7-2 with TRBJ1-3; 7 bases match TRBD1. V trimming: 4 bases; J trimming: 0 bases; junction bases outside the gene matches: 9. Germline loops: CDR1 SGHTA, CDR2 FQGNSA. The CDR3 has 17 residues. CDR3 DNA: TGTGCCAGCAGCTCAGGGGGTACGGGGGCCTCTGGAAACACCATATATTTT. Its translation is CASSSGGTGASGNTIYF.

This clone was detected only once. The chain has TRBV15 and TRBJ2-5, with 9 bases that match TRBD2. Trimming removed 0 bases from V and 4 bases from J; junction bases left unmatched: 6. The germline V gene has CDR1 LNHNV and CDR2 YYDKDF (reference sequence). CDR3 length: 16 amino acids. The CDR3 region has the DNA TGTGCCACCAGCAGAGAAGGACTAGCGATGGGAGAGACCCAGTACTTC. Translated: CATSREGLAMGETQYF.

This rearrangement joins TRBV10-3 to TRBJ2-5; 7 bases align to TRBD2. The J call is uncertain, as TRBJ2-7 better fits the DNA end. From germline, CDR1 is ENHRY and CDR2 SYGVKD. The CDR3 has 13 residues. This CDR3 is CAIGEGQHYEQYF. DNA of the CDR3: TGTGCCATCGGGGAGGGGCAACACTACGAGCAGTACTTC.

The chain carries TRBV4-3 and TRBJ2-7, with 8 bases aligning to TRBD1. The CDR3 is 15 residues long. Losses at the gene ends were 3 bases for V and 5 bases for J; bases not matched to a gene: 9. Germline V gene data show CDR1 as LGHNA and CDR2 as YSLEER. CDR3 coding DNA: TGCGCCAGCAGCCAGGAGGGGGACAGGTACCACGAGCAGTACTTC. This encodes CASSQEGDRYHEQYF.

In its sample, this clone was seen a few times. V usage is TRBV11-3 and J usage is TRBJ2-3, with 7 nucleotides matching TRBD2. The V gene's germline CDR1 is SGHNT and CDR2 YENEEA. V was pared by 7 bases and J by 2 bases, with 6 bases of the junction left unmatched. The CDR3 contains 14 residues. The CDR3 DNA sequence: TGTGCCAGCACCCTAGCGGAACCCACAGATACGCAGTATTTT. This codes for CASTLAEPTDTQYF.